Following are 11 T cell receptor beta chains from one sample sequenced in a study of shared clonotypes between healthy human individuals. Sequencing was performed with immunoSEQ multiplex PCR; in TCRdb, only in-frame clones are kept and a portion is missing. The repertoire consists of 2 million to 2.5 million clones, with just over 90% occurring once and the leading ten covering about 0.41%. Sequencing was carried out using naive CD4+ T cells from PBMCs. As to subset: CD45RA+ positively selected. All receptors derive from a man between 18 and 29 years old in good health. Some clones in this sample may be carry-over from other donors' samples.

This sequence joins TRBV2 and TRBJ2-1, with 9 bases fitting TRBD2. The CDR3 is 16 amino acids. Per germline, CDR1 SNHLY and CDR2 FYNNEI. J lost 3 bases, V lost 6 bases, and 9 bases had no gene match. CDR3 residues: CASSALAGFHYNEQFF. The DNA of the CDR3 is TGTGCCAGCAGCGCTCTAGCGGGATTTCACTACAATGAGCAGTTCTTC.

This chain joins TRBV7-2 and TRBJ2-7, with TRBD2 matching 10 bases. Trimming at V came to 2 bases and at J to 1 base, leaving 14 bases not matched to a gene. CDR3 length: 19 residues. Germline V lookup: CDR1 SGHTA, CDR2 FQGNSA. CDR3 nucleotides: TGTGCCAGCAGCTTACGGCTAGGGATAGCGGGAGGTGAATCCTACGAGCAGTACTTC. Translation: CASSLRLGIAGGESYEQYF.

The rearrangement links TRBV27 to TRBJ1-1; no clear D. The CDR3 has 14 residues. V lost 3 bases to trimming and J lost 1 base, with 9 bases between them. CDR1 and CDR2 from the germline V gene are MNHEY and SMNVEV (reference sequence). The CDR3 coding sequence is TGTGCCAGCAGTTTGGGGTTCCAGAACACTGAAGCTTTCTTT. The encoded protein is CASSLGFQNTEAFF.

This chain connects TRBV7-7 to TRBJ2-1, with TRBD1 matching over 10 bases. This CDR3 comprises 18 residues. Per the germline V gene, CDR1 is SSHAT and CDR2 is FNYEAQ (reference sequence). V shed 9 bases and J 0 bases; nucleotides not matched to a gene: 14. The chain's CDR3 is CASTAGQGPWSSYNEQFF. Here the CDR3 DNA reads TGTGCCAGTACTGCGGGACAGGGGCCGTGGAGCTCCTACAATGAGCAGTTCTTC.

In this sample, this clone turned up once. The rearrangement uses TRBV4-2 and TRBJ1-5; unclear D gene. The CDR3 loop spans 18 amino acids. The V gene's germline CDR1 is LGHNA and CDR2 YNFKEQ. Between the trimmed V and J ends, which lost 0 bases and 4 bases, there was a span of 19 bases. Written as DNA, the CDR3 is TGTGCCAGCAGCCAAGATTCGCTGAGCGATCGCTTTAATCAGCCCCAGCATTTT. Translated: CASSQDSLSDRFNQPQHF.

V and J are TRBV19 and TRBJ1-5; no definite D call. Germline V CDR1 and CDR2: LNHDA, SQIVND (reference sequence). This CDR3 comprises 14 residues. Trimming took 1 base from V and 5 from J, leaving 9 bases between them. The CDR3 loop is CASSIVGRDQPQHF. The CDR3 DNA sequence: TGTGCCAGTAGTATAGTCGGTAGGGATCAGCCCCAGCATTTT.

J is TRBJ1-4 and V is TRBV7-2, with TRBD1 as a possible D gene (5 bases). V was cut by 1 base and J by 4 bases, with 13 bases left in between. This CDR3 is 16 amino acids long. Germline CDR1 is SGHTA and CDR2 is FQGNSA. The CDR3 nucleotides read TGTGCCAGCAGCTTAGGGGCAGGGCACGATAATGAAAAACTGTTTTTT. Protein: CASSLGAGHDNEKLFF.

V gene TRBV7-8 combines with J gene TRBJ1-1; 8 nucleotides agree with TRBD1. The V gene's germline CDR1 is SGHVS and CDR2 FQNEAQ. The length of the CDR3 is 13 residues. The J segment lost 5 bases and the V segment lost 4 bases, leaving 3 bases of the junction unmatched. The chain's CDR3 is CASSSRGLTEAFF. Here the CDR3 DNA reads TGTGCCAGCAGCTCCAGGGGGCTTACTGAAGCTTTCTTT.

The chain carries TRBV6-5 and TRBJ1-3, with D possibly TRBD1 on 5 matching bases. The CDR3 contains 15 residues. Germline V gives CDR1 MNHEY, CDR2 SVGAGI. Deletions cut 9 bases from V and 0 bases from J, with 15 bases between. The CDR3 DNA is TGTGCCAGAGTCCAAGGGGACTCCTCTGGAAACACCATATATTTT. Protein sequence: CARVQGDSSGNTIYF.

The chain has TRBV29-1 and TRBJ2-5; a weak D match, TRBD2 (5 bases). The J call may not be correct, given that the DNA end is closer to TRBJ2-7. Germline V gives CDR1 SQVTM, CDR2 ANQGSEA. The CDR3 spans 13 residues. The CDR3 sequence: CSVAGLGSYEQYF. The CDR3 DNA reads as TGCAGCGTGGCGGGTCTGGGGTCCTACGAGCAGTACTTC.

The V gene is TRBV7-2, the J gene TRBJ2-1; D gene unclear. The V end lost 2 bases, the J end lost 4 bases, and 12 bases lay between the germline ends. The CDR3 runs 15 residues. CDR1 is SGHTA, CDR2 FQGNSA, per germline. CDR3 in amino acids: CASSLSLATYNEQFF. In DNA, the CDR3 is TGTGCCAGCAGCTTATCCCTGGCGACGTACAATGAGCAGTTCTTC. Drawing the rest from reference TRBV7-2 and TRBJ2-1, the complete variable domain is GAGVSQSPSNKVTEKGKDVELRCDPISGHTALYWYRQSLGQGLEFLIYFQGNSAPDKSGLPSDRFSAERTGGSVSTLTIQRTQQEDSAVYLCASSLSLATYNEQFFGPGTRLTVL.